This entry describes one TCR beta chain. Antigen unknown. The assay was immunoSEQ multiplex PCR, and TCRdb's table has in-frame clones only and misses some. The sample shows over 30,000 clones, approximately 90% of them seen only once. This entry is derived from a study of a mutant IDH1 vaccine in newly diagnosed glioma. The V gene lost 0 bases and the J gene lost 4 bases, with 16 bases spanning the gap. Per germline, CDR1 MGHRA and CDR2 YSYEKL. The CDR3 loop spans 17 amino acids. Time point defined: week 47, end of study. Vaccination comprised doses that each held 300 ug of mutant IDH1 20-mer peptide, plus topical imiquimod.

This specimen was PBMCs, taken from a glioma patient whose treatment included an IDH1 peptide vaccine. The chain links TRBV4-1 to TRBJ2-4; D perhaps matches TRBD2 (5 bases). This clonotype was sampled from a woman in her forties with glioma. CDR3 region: CASSQELAISTKNIQYF. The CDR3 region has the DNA TGCGCCAGCAGCCAAGAGCTAGCCATCTCAACTAAAAACATTCAGTACTTC.